Each of the 5 T cell receptor beta chains below was sequenced from the same sample in a study of Graves' ophthalmopathy and Graves' hyperthyroidism (dated by TCRdb to the late 2010s). Reads for this sample came from an Illumina HiSeq 2000. For repertoire sequencing, the TCR beta CDR3 regions were amplified from RNA transcripts. The first round was an RT-PCR using HTBI primers with the Qiagen OneStep RT-PCR kit, and this first round was followed by a second-round multiplex PCR, then size selection and purification. TCRdb passed the public sequencing reads through fastp at Q25 and MiXCR, retaining productive beta sequences. Rows are unified per CDR3 protein, each entry keeping the most common DNA and genes. The sample contains some 380,000 distinct CDR3 sequences, 15% of them found a single time. The ten largest make up 7% of the sample. Sequenced material: peripheral blood. The receptors shown here come from a woman younger than 35 with stable Graves' hyperthyroidism. Donor details come from another sample of the same person, matched by shared clones.

The sample holds many counts of this clonotype. The V gene is TRBV7-8, the J gene TRBJ2-7; D unclear. The V end was cut by 1 base, the J end by 9 bases, with 10 bases between. Per germline, CDR1 SGHVS and CDR2 FQNEAQ. The CDR3 spans 12 residues. CDR3 sequence reads: CASSLEVRVQYF. The DNA for the CDR3 is TGTGCCAGCAGCTTAGAGGTTAGGGTGCAGTACTTC.

This clonotype was recorded at least ten times. The chain has TRBV10-3 and TRBJ1-2, with no clear D. Germline values: CDR1 ENHRY, CDR2 SYGVKD. CDR3 length equals 14 residues. The V gene lost 4 bases and the J gene lost 4 bases, with 13 bases spanning the gap. CDR3 DNA sequence: TGTGCCATCAGTGTGGAGGCGACCGTCTATGGCTACACCTTC. This gives the protein CAISVEATVYGYTF.

This clonotype was seen at least ten times. This chain links TRBV2 with TRBJ1-5; TRBD1 might be the D (5 bases). CDR1 and CDR2 from the germline V gene are SNHLY and FYNNEI. This CDR3 has 13 amino acids. V gave up 4 bases and J gave up 4 bases, with 8 bases separating them. Here the CDR3 reads CASSVSGNQPQHF. Written as DNA, the CDR3 is TGTGCCAGCAGTGTGTCAGGGAATCAGCCCCAGCATTTT.

The sample holds many counts of this clonotype. V is TRBV12-3 or TRBV12-4 and J is TRBJ2-7, with TRBD2 matching over 7 bases. The CDR3 sequence is 14 residues long. J gave up 6 bases and V 3 bases, and 8 bases lay outside the gene matches. The CDR3 bases are TGTGCCAGCAGTTTGGCTGGGGAGGGAGGCGAGCAGTACTTC. It codes for CASSLAGEGGEQYF.

This clonotype was detected ten times or more. The chain recombines TRBV5-1 with TRBJ2-7; D is uncertain. Trimming took off 5 bases at V and 3 bases at J, with 6 bases between the two ends. Germline-derived CDR1 and CDR2 are SGHRS and YFSETQ. This CDR3 has 11 residues. The CDR3 here is CASRDGYEQYF. CDR3 nucleotide sequence: TGCGCCAGCAGGGACGGCTACGAGCAGTACTTC.